This T cell receptor beta chain was retrieved from a study of shared clonotypes between healthy human individuals. Study outcomes and limitations: Naive subsets typically showed greater estimated richness than memory subsets.

Genomic DNA from each subset was divided evenly over several immunoSEQ plates. How the authors handled the data: For the immunoSEQ data, sequences were junction-only without quality scores, so filtering differed. Produced via immunoSEQ multiplex PCR; TCRdb's table is partial and in-frame only. V and J calls and clone size are copied from that table; D and trimming were computed from the DNA. The sample records approximately 2.3 million clones, approximately 93% being singletons. This clone appeared once. Its cognate antigen is unknown. CDR3 length: 14 residues. V lost 5 bases, J lost 6 bases, and 16 bases lay in between. Germline loops: CDR1 SEHNR, CDR2 FQNEAQ (reference sequence). Healthy adults negative for HIV, lacking recent acute infections or vaccinations, served as donors.

Specimen: naive CD4+ T cells from PBMCs. Subset given: CD45RA+ positively selected. The receptor was isolated from a man aged 18 to 30 in good health. Some clones in this sample may be carry-over from other donors' samples. The chain couples TRBV7-9 to TRBJ1-1; the D gene is possibly TRBD1 (5 bases). The CDR3 DNA follows: TGTGCCAGCAGCCCCCCCCGCAGGGACGCTGAAGCTTTCTTT. Encoded protein: CASSPPRRDAEAFF.